These 13 T cell receptor beta chains originate from one sample sequenced in a study of identical twins. TCRdb independently ran MiXCR on the 5' RACE reads; one entry per CDR3 protein. Of just under 550,000 distinct CDR3 sequences in the sample, over 12% were seen once. The same data also contributed to another study, on yellow fever vaccine responses in identical twins.

Sequencing was done on a sample of CD4+ T cells sorted from blood. These receptors originate from a woman under 30 in good health.

The chain carries TRBV28 and TRBJ1-1, with D possibly matching TRBD1 (5 bases). V was shortened by 2 bases and J by 5 bases, with 18 bases between the two germline ends. This CDR3 has 16 amino acids. The germline CDR1 and CDR2 sequences are MDHEN and SYDVKM. The CDR3 DNA sequence: TGTGCCAGCAGTTTACCCCGGGACCTTGGAGGGACTGAAGCTTTCTTT. Protein product: CASSLPRDLGGTEAFF.

This clonotype appeared a few times. J is TRBJ1-1 and V is TRBV20-1; D is possibly TRBD1 (6 bases). The germline CDR1 and CDR2 sequences are DFQATT and SNEGSKA (reference sequence). CDR3 length equals 12 residues. The V gene lost 3 bases and the J gene lost 8 bases, with 13 bases spanning the gap. Here the CDR3 DNA reads TGCAGTGCTAGCAGGGGTGGCGTAGAAGCTTTCTTT. This translates into CSASRGGVEAFF.

On this clonotype itself: The junction and the germline gene differ at one end; a read error may be behind it. V usage is TRBV5-1 and J usage is TRBJ1-2; a weak D match, TRBD1 (5 bases). The CDR3 length is 17 residues. Germline V gene data show CDR1 as SGHRS and CDR2 as YFSETQ. The chain's CDR3 is CASSSGGAGSANYGYAF. CDR3 coding DNA: TGCGCCAGCAGCTCTGGAGGGGCAGGGAGTGCTAACTATGGCTACGCCTTC.

V is TRBV6-2 or TRBV6-3 and J is TRBJ2-1; 7 nucleotides line up with TRBD1. This CDR3 has 15 amino acids. V trimming: 5 bases; J trimming: 5 bases; junction bases outside the gene matches: 9. Germline V lookup: CDR1 MNHEY, CDR2 SVGEGT. In DNA, the CDR3 is TGTGCCAGCAGTCGACGTGGGACAGCGGACAATGAGCAGTTCTTC. It is translated as CASSRRGTADNEQFF.

This clonotype came up a few times. The gene calls are TRBV15 and TRBJ2-5; 7 nucleotides align to TRBD1. The germline CDR1 and CDR2 sequences are LNHNV and YYDKDF (reference sequence). The trim removed 6 bases at V and 5 bases at J, leaving 6 bases unmatched. This CDR3 has 13 amino acids. The CDR3, as DNA: TGTGCCACCAGTTTACAGGGGTTCGAGACCCAGTACTTC. Encoded protein: CATSLQGFETQYF.

This clonotype showed up many times. This chain connects TRBV5-1 to TRBJ2-2; 8 positions agree with TRBD1. Unmatched junction bases numbered 4, after V lost 2 bases and J lost 1 base. Germline V gene sequence: CDR1 SGHRS, CDR2 YFSETQ. The CDR3 covers 16 residues. The CDR3 region has the DNA TGCGCCAGCAGCTTTACAGGGGGGAAGAACACCGGGGAGCTGTTTTTT. Amino acid sequence: CASSFTGGKNTGELFF.

The gene calls are TRBV4-1 and TRBJ1-5; D call uncertain. The CDR3 sequence is 13 residues long. V gave up 3 bases and J gave up 7 bases, with 10 bases separating them. Germline V gives CDR1 MGHRA, CDR2 YSYEKL. CDR3 amino acids: CASSHEIRQPQHF. CDR3 DNA: TGCGCCAGCAGCCACGAGATAAGACAGCCCCAGCATTTT.

This clonotype occurred a few times. CDR3 sequence (DNA): TGCGCCAGCAGCGGGCCTAACTCCTACGAGCAGTACTTC. The encoded protein is CASSGPNSYEQYF. The rearrangement uses TRBV5-1 and TRBJ2-7; no definite D call. Germline V gene sequence: CDR1 SGHRS, CDR2 YFSETQ. This CDR3 region has 13 residues. Deletions cut 4 bases from V and 0 bases from J, with 8 bases between. The full variable domain, its missing parts supplied by reference TRBV5-1 and TRBJ2-7, is KAGVTQTPRYLIKTRGQQVTLSCSPISGHRSVSWYQQTPGQGLQFLFEYFSETQRNKGNFPGRFSGRQFSNSRSEMNVSTLELGDSALYLCASSGPNSYEQYFGPGTRLTVT.

This chain uses TRBV12-3 or TRBV12-4 with TRBJ1-3; TRBD1 matches at 9 bases. V lost 6 bases to trimming and J lost 1 base; unmatched junction nucleotides: 10. The CDR3 spans 17 residues. CDR3 region: CASRENPGTGSGNTIYF. CDR3 nucleotide sequence: TGTGCCAGCAGGGAAAATCCCGGGACAGGGTCTGGAAACACCATATATTTT.

The CDR3 DNA is TGTGCCAGCAGCTTAGTTGGATGGTCGGAAACCTATGGCTACACCTTC. Its translation: CASSLVGWSETYGYTF. The chain couples TRBV7-2 to TRBJ1-2; no clear D. The ends were cut back, 1 base at V and 4 bases at J, with 16 bases in the middle. The CDR3 length is 16 residues. Germline-derived CDR1 and CDR2 are SGHTA and FQGNSA.

The rearrangement links TRBV7-2 to TRBJ2-2, with 9 bases identical to TRBD2. This CDR3 region has 15 residues. Trimming took 6 bases from V and 4 from J; bases not matched to a gene: 6. The germline V gene has CDR1 SGHTA and CDR2 FQGNSA. CDR3 nucleotide sequence: TGTGCCAGCAGGACCGGGACTAGCACCACCGGGGAGCTGTTTTTT. Its translation is CASRTGTSTTGELFF.

This clonotype was recorded a few times. The CDR3 spells CASSKSGTSVRKTQYF. In DNA form, the CDR3 reads TGTGCCAGCAGCAAATCCGGGACTAGCGTTAGGAAGACCCAGTACTTC. The chain employs TRBV7-9 and TRBJ2-5; 10 bases match TRBD2. This CDR3 spans 16 amino acids. The germline V gene has CDR1 SEHNR and CDR2 FQNEAQ (reference sequence). V dropped 5 bases and J dropped 6; count of bases not matched to a gene: 12.

The CDR3 loop is CAIKGGEVSEQYF. The CDR3, as DNA: TGTGCCATCAAGGGGGGAGAGGTATCCGAGCAGTACTTC. The chain recombines TRBV10-3 with TRBJ2-7; D could derive from TRBD1 or TRBD2 (6 bases each). The germline CDR1 and CDR2 sequences are ENHRY and SYGVKD. Trimming stripped 7 bases from V and 6 bases from J, with 16 bases between. This CDR3 has 13 residues.